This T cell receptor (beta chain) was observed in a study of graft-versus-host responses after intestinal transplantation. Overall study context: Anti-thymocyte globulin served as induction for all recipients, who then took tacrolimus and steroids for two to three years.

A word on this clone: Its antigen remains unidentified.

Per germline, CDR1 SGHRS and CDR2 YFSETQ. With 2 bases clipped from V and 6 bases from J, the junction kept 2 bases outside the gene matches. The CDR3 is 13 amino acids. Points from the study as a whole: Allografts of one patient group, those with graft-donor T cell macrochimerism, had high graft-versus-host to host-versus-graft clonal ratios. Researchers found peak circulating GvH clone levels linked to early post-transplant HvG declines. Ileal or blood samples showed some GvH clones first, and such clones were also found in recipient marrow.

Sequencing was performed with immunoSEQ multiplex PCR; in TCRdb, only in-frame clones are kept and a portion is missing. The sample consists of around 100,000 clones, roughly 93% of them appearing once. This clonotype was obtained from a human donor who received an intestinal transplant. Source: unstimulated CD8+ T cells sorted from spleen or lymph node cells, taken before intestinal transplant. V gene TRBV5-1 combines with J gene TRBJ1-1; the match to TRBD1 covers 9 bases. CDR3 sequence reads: CASSLQGAPEAFF. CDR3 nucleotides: TGCGCCAGCAGCTTACAGGGGGCCCCTGAAGCTTTCTTT.